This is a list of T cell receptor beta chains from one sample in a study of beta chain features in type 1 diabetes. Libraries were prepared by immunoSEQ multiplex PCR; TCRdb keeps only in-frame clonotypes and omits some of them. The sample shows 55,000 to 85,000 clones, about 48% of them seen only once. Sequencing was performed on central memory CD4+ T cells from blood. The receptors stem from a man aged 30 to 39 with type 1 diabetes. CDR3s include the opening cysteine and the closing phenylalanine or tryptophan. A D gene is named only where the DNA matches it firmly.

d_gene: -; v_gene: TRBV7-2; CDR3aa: CASSPGGRSLADTQYF
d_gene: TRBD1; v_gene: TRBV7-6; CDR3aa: CASSPGQLNTEAFF
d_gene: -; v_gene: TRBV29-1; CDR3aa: CSVALFGPATEAFF
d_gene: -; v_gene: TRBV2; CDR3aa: CASSVGALNEQYF
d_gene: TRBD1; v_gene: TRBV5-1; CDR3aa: CASTLGQPTDTQYF
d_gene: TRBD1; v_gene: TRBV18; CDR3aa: CASSPRDSSLSYEQYF
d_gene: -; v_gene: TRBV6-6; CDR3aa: CASSPSGPQLTALHF
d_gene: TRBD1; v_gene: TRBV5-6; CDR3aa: CASSPDRGRDNEQFF
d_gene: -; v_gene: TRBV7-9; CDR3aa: CASSLGLEEYF
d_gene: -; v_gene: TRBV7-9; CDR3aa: CASSLEDRKNIQYF
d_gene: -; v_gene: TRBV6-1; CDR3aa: CASRAAGSTGELFF
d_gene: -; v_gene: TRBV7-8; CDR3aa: CASSRRVEQGKNIQYF